The 13 T cell receptor beta chains given below trace back to one sample, sequenced in a study of long-term antiretroviral therapy in people with HIV. The run of the v3.0 immunoSEQ assay was at survey level. Here immunoSEQ multiplex PCR was the method, and the copy in TCRdb shows in-frame clones only, minus some. The sample gives more than 15,000 clones, around 80% of which show up once; around 15% is in the top ten. The starting material was unsorted PBMCs, obtained 2.9 years after starting antiretroviral therapy. These receptors all come from a woman aged 25 to 39 with HIV.

This chain joins TRBV5-1 and TRBJ2-7; weak D call: TRBD2 (5 bases). V dropped 1 base and J dropped 7 bases, with 12 bases sitting between them. In germline, CDR1 is SGHRS, CDR2 YFSETQ. The CDR3 runs 13 residues. The CDR3 sequence: CASSLSPPGEQYF. The CDR3 region has the DNA TGCGCCAGCAGCTTGTCCCCTCCGGGGGAGCAGTACTTC.

This rearrangement joins TRBV28 to TRBJ2-1; D might be TRBD2 (7 bases). This CDR3 spans 15 amino acids. The germline V and J ends were trimmed by 3 bases and 4 bases, with 13 bases remaining between them. Germline V gene lookup returns CDR1 MDHEN and CDR2 SYDVKM. The CDR3 sequence: CASSLGGGFYNEQFF. CDR3 DNA sequence: TGTGCCAGCAGTTTGGGAGGGGGGTTTTACAATGAGCAGTTCTTC. The whole variable domain, remainder taken from reference TRBV28 and TRBJ2-1, is DVKVTQSSRYLVKRTGEKVFLECVQDMDHENMFWYRQDPGLGLRLIYFSYDVKMKEKGDIPEGYSVSREKKERFSLILESASTNQTSMYLCASSLGGGFYNEQFFGPGTRLTVL.

This chain connects TRBV19 to TRBJ1-1; D is uncertain. Germline V lookup: CDR1 LNHDA, CDR2 SQIVND (reference sequence). V was cut by 3 bases and J by 1 base, with 9 bases left in between. The CDR3 length is 14 residues. The CDR3 DNA sequence: TGTGCCAGTAGTATGAAATATACGAACACTGAAGCTTTCTTT. It is translated as CASSMKYTNTEAFF. Full variable domain (rest looked up from reference TRBV19 and TRBJ1-1): DGGITQSPKYLFRKEGQNVTLSCEQNLNHDAMYWYRQDPGQGLRLIYYSQIVNDFQKGDIAEGYSVSREKKESFPLTVTSAQKNPTAFYLCASSMKYTNTEAFFGQGTRLTVV.

This clone showed up just once. The rearrangement links TRBV5-5 to TRBJ2-7; D is perhaps TRBD1 or TRBD2 (5 bases each). Trimming took 7 bases from V and 0 from J, leaving 14 bases between them. This CDR3 spans 14 amino acids. From germline, CDR1 is SGHKS and CDR2 YYEKEE (reference sequence). DNA of the CDR3: TGTGCCAGCTCAGGGAGCGTGAGCTCCTACGAGCAGTACGTC. Its protein product is CASSGSVSSYEQYV.

The CDR3 loop is CASSPIRARADNEQFF. For the CDR3, the DNA is TGTGCCAGCAGCCCTATACGGGCCAGGGCTGACAATGAGCAGTTCTTC. This chain links TRBV27 with TRBJ2-1, with D tentatively TRBD1 (5 bases). Germline CDR1 reads MNHEY; CDR2 reads SMNVEV (reference sequence). Deletions cut 6 bases from V and 5 bases from J, with 20 bases between. This CDR3 has 16 residues.

The V call is TRBV10-1, the J call TRBJ2-3; D possibly matches TRBD1 or TRBD2 (5 bases each). The germline V and J ends were trimmed by 6 bases and 0 bases, with 16 bases remaining between them. Germline CDR1 and CDR2: WNHNN and SYGVQD (reference sequence). The CDR3 loop spans 16 amino acids. CDR3 residues: CASRSVVWGSTDTQYF. The CDR3 DNA reads TGCGCCAGCAGAAGTGTCGTGTGGGGGAGCACAGATACGCAGTATTTT.

The chain links TRBV6-1 to TRBJ1-2, with D possibly being TRBD1 (6 bases). Trimming took off 3 bases at V and 2 bases at J, with 13 bases between the two ends. Germline-derived CDR1 and CDR2 are MNHNS and SASEGT. The CDR3 extends over 15 amino acids. The CDR3 DNA is TGTGCCAGCAGTGACTCCACAGGGATCAACTATGGCTACACCTTC. Its translation is CASSDSTGINYGYTF.

In its sample, this clone was seen once. The V gene is TRBV11-2, the J gene TRBJ2-2, with D perhaps TRBD1 (6 bases). CDR3 length: 15 residues. The germline V and J ends were trimmed by 2 bases and 0 bases, with 7 bases remaining between them. Germline V CDR1 and CDR2: SGHAT, FQNNGV. The CDR3 loop reads CASSLRGTNTGELFF. The CDR3 nucleotides are TGTGCCAGCAGCTTAAGGGGGACGAACACCGGGGAGCTGTTTTTT.

J is TRBJ1-4 and V is TRBV6-5; D is perhaps TRBD1 (5 bases). The CDR3 runs to 15 residues. The germline CDR1 and CDR2 sequences are MNHEY and SVGAGI. V lost 6 bases and J lost 0, with 11 bases in between. Written as DNA, the CDR3 is TGTGCCAGCAGGGGGGTTGGTACAACTAATGAAAAACTGTTTTTT. It codes for CASRGVGTTNEKLFF.

This sequence joins TRBV7-3 and TRBJ1-1; tentatively, D is TRBD1 (6 bases). Between the trimmed V and J ends, which lost 3 bases and 6 bases, there was a span of 11 bases. Germline V lookup: CDR1 SGHTA, CDR2 FQGTGA. This CDR3 comprises 13 residues. The CDR3 is CASSLDREAEAFF. CDR3 nucleotides: TGTGCCAGCAGCTTGGACAGAGAGGCTGAAGCTTTCTTT.

The chain links TRBV4-2 to TRBJ1-1; D is unresolved. The V gene lost 4 bases and the J gene lost 1 base, with 7 bases spanning the gap. The length of the CDR3 is 13 residues. Germline CDR1 LGHNA, CDR2 YNFKEQ. CDR3 amino acids: CASSLGGNTEAFF. In nucleotides, the CDR3 is TGTGCCAGCAGCCTCGGCGGGAACACTGAAGCTTTCTTT.

This clone came up once. This sequence joins TRBV2 and TRBJ1-5, with 7 bases lining up with TRBD1. The junction had 8 bases not matched to a gene; V was cut back by 7 bases and J by 5 bases. Germline CDR1 SNHLY, CDR2 FYNNEI. The CDR3 is 14 amino acids. The CDR3, as DNA: TGTGCCAGCAACTTTCAGGGGGGTTATCAGCCCCAGCATTTT. Its protein product is CASNFQGGYQPQHF. Complete variable domain (other parts from reference TRBV2 and TRBJ1-5): EPEVTQTPSHQVTQMGQEVILRCVPISNHLYFYWYRQILGQKVEFLVSFYNNEISEKSEIFDDQFSVERPDGSNFTLKIRSTKLEDSAMYFCASNFQGGYQPQHFGDGTRLSIL.

The chain joins TRBV5-1 to TRBJ1-2; perhaps TRBD1 as D (5 bases). Germline V lookup: CDR1 SGHRS, CDR2 YFSETQ. V was trimmed by 4 bases and J by 4 bases, leaving 14 bases between them. The CDR3 spans 14 residues. CDR3 in amino acids: CASSPDSSFYGYTF. CDR3 bases: TGCGCCAGCAGCCCCGACAGCTCCTTCTATGGCTACACCTTC. The variable domain in full, completed from reference TRBV5-1 and TRBJ1-2, reads KAGVTQTPRYLIKTRGQQVTLSCSPISGHRSVSWYQQTPGQGLQFLFEYFSETQRNKGNFPGRFSGRQFSNSRSEMNVSTLELGDSALYLCASSPDSSFYGYTFGSGTRLTVV.